The TCR beta chain described here comes from a study of graft-versus-host responses after intestinal transplantation. For the study at large: The transplants performed in recipients were multivisceral, liver-intestinal, or isolated intestinal. Tacrolimus plus steroids were given to all recipients for about three years, preceded by anti-thymocyte globulin induction.

Study observations and caveats: Recipient marrow held GvH clones, some first seen in ileum or blood.

Post-reaction sorting isolated proliferating CFSE-low CD3+CD4+ and CD3+CD8+ responders. Some clones are missing from TCRdb's copy, which holds only in-frame ones; the method was immunoSEQ multiplex PCR. The sample lists 20,000 to 25,000 clones; about 40% were seen once. The CDR3 consists of 19 residues. CDR1 and CDR2 (germline): SGHVS, FNYEAQ. J gave up 0 bases and V 3 bases, and 13 bases lay outside the gene matches. Sequencing was performed on alloreactive CD4+ T cells from a mixed lymphocyte reaction culture, taken before intestinal transplant. Sample subset: CFSE-low proliferating T cells sorted from roughly six-day pre-transplant mixed lymphocyte reaction (GvH or HvG direction). The gene calls are TRBV7-6 and TRBJ2-3; 9 nucleotides match TRBD1. The receptor comes from a human patient who received an intestinal transplant. The CDR3 spells CASSLRWLGTGISTDTQYF. CDR3 DNA: TGTGCCAGCAGCTTGCGGTGGTTGGGGACAGGGATAAGCACAGATACGCAGTATTTT.